This T cell receptor (beta chain) originates from a study of blood T cell repertoires in COVID-19. Whole-study context: Donors in Cohort 3 counted as recovered after two negative PCRs, clearance, or symptom resolution. Researchers got acute and convalescent COVID-19 samples from the United States, Italy and Spain.

Trimming pared 2 bases from V and 4 bases from J, leaving 15 bases between. Looked up from germline, CDR1 is SGHTA and CDR2 is FQGTGA. The CDR3 extends over 16 amino acids. Original data processing: From reference gene primer amplification, estimates of nucleated cell counts were derived. Only in-frame clones appear in the TCRdb table, and some are missing; sequencing was by immunoSEQ multiplex PCR. V, J and clone size derive from that table, while D and trimming were established from the DNA sequence. The table has under 300,000 clones, 85% to 90% seen once. Adults between roughly 18 and 89 years of age took part from more than 20 US areas. This clone was seen more than once but under ten times.

This sequence was found in a woman aged 60-75 years in a cohort exposed to, infected with or recovered from COVID-19 (not recorded which). The sequencing input was PBMCs or T cells enriched from blood (not recorded which). The chain carries TRBV7-3 and TRBJ2-1; possibly TRBD2 for D (6 bases). The CDR3 bases are TGTGCCAGCAGCTTATTTCTAGGAGGGAGGTACAATGAGCAGTTCTTC. It specifies CASSLFLGGRYNEQFF.